This T cell receptor (beta chain) derives from a study of shared clonotypes between healthy human individuals. With respect to this clone: What it recognizes is unknown.

Trimming shortened V by 3 bases and J by 9 bases, and 11 bases separated the two germline ends. The CDR3 sequence is 12 residues long. Germline values: CDR1 MDHEN, CDR2 SYDVKM. Participating donors were healthy, HIV-negative adults free of recent acute infections or vaccinations. General study findings and limits: The naive CD4 repertoires of several donors were compared, and approximately 5% of clonotypes were shared. There were few donors, and this limited the genetic and exposure-history diversity represented.

Clones were read by immunoSEQ multiplex PCR, and TCRdb kept only the in-frame ones, dropping some. The sample holds over 2 million clones, 92% seen once. This chain uses TRBV28 with TRBJ1-2; D is unclear. The sequenced sample was naive CD4+ T cells from PBMCs. This sample's subset: CD45RA+ positively selected. This TCR was sampled from a young man in good health. Some clones in this sample may be carry-over from other donors' samples. This chain's CDR3 is CASSLAAMSYTF. The CDR3 bases are TGTGCCAGCAGTTTGGCGGCTATGAGCTACACCTTC.